These 31 T cell receptor beta chains were sequenced from one sample in a study of cytomegalovirus exposure and HLA in healthy donors. PCR used 60 Vbeta primers and 13 Jbeta primers. The table came from immunoSEQ multiplex PCR; TCRdb's copy has only in-frame clones and leaves some out. The sample lists 90,000 to 120,000 clones; roughly 84% were seen once. Sequencing was performed on PBMCs. The origin of the receptors is a woman younger than 35 in good health and CMV-seronegative.

The genes are TRBV5-8 and TRBJ1-5; 7 positions agree with TRBD1. V shed 4 bases, J shed 3 bases, and the junction held 7 bases outside the gene matches. CDR1 is SGHTS, CDR2 YDEGEE, per germline. This CDR3 spans 15 amino acids. CDR3 region: CASSADRVYNQPQHF. As DNA, the CDR3 is TGTGCCAGCAGCGCCGACAGGGTTTACAATCAGCCCCAGCATTTT.

The chain carries TRBV28 and TRBJ2-7, with 7 positions matching TRBD2. Germline trimming cut 3 bases from V and 0 bases from J; bases unmatched to any gene: 2. Germline CDR1 reads MDHEN; CDR2 reads SYDVKM. The CDR3 contains 14 residues. The CDR3 region has the DNA TGTGCCAGCAGTTTCGGGACTAACTCCTACGAGCAGTACTTC. Translating it yields CASSFGTNSYEQYF.

This clone was detected once. The chain links TRBV7-3 to TRBJ2-1; possible D gene TRBD2, 5 bases. Germline CDR1 is SGHTA and CDR2 is FQGTGA. The CDR3 is made up of 17 amino acids. V was shortened by 5 bases and J by 0 bases, with 17 bases between the two germline ends. CDR3 DNA sequence: TGTGCCAGCAGCCCATCTCGATGGGGAGACTCCTACAATGAGCAGTTCTTC. It specifies CASSPSRWGDSYNEQFF.

The chain uses TRBV4-2 and TRBJ2-4; 13 nucleotides agree with TRBD2. The length of the CDR3 is 18 residues. Germline lookup yields CDR1 LGHNA and CDR2 YNFKEQ. After removal of 11 bases from V and 1 base from J, the junction contained 14 bases not matched to a gene. This CDR3 reads CAQGSRTSGSEAKNIQYF. The DNA of the CDR3 is TGTGCCCAGGGTTCCAGGACTAGCGGGAGTGAGGCCAAAAACATTCAGTACTTC.

V usage is TRBV7-2 and J usage is TRBJ2-3, with 7 bases that match TRBD2. The CDR3 covers 15 residues. In germline, CDR1 is SGHTA, CDR2 FQGNSA. The J segment lost 2 bases and the V segment lost 5 bases, leaving 7 bases of the junction unmatched. CDR3: CASSPTRLATDTQYF. The DNA of the CDR3 is TGTGCCAGCAGCCCAACTAGACTAGCCACAGATACGCAGTATTTT.

This clone was detected only a few times. The chain links TRBV11-1 to TRBJ2-5, with D unresolved. Germline values: CDR1 SGHAT, CDR2 FQDESV (reference sequence). The CDR3 totals 14 residues. V dropped 2 bases and J dropped 1 base, with 8 bases sitting between them. The chain's CDR3 is CASSLLVLQETQYF. The CDR3 DNA is TGTGCCAGCAGCTTACTTGTACTCCAAGAGACCCAGTACTTC.

The chain is built from TRBV18 and TRBJ2-7; D uncertain. The CDR3 loop spans 14 amino acids. The V and J ends lost 6 bases and 0 bases respectively, with 12 bases between them. Germline-derived CDR1 and CDR2 are KGHSH and LQKENI. The CDR3: CASSPSRSSYEQYF. Here the CDR3 DNA reads TGTGCCAGCTCCCCTAGTCGGAGCTCCTACGAGCAGTACTTC.

The chain carries TRBV9 and TRBJ2-7, with 11 positions matching TRBD2. The germline gives CDR1 SGDLS, CDR2 YYNGEE. The V gene end was trimmed by 4 bases and the J gene end by 2 bases; junction bases not matched to a gene: 5. The CDR3 has 15 amino acids. The CDR3 is CASSRGTSGTYEQYF. Written as DNA, the CDR3 is TGTGCCAGCAGCAGGGGGACTAGCGGTACCTACGAGCAGTACTTC. Complete variable domain (other parts from reference TRBV9 and TRBJ2-7): DSGVTQTPKHLITATGQRVTLRCSPRSGDLSVYWYQQSLDQGLQFLIQYYNGEERAKGNILERFSAQQFPDLHSELNLSSLELGDSALYFCASSRGTSGTYEQYFGPGTRLTVT.

The V gene is TRBV5-1, the J gene TRBJ2-5; 13 bases are shared with TRBD2. Germline V CDR1 and CDR2: SGHRS, YFSETQ. CDR3 length: 16 residues. V shed 3 bases and J 2 bases; nucleotides not matched to a gene: 4. As DNA, the CDR3 is TGCGCCAGCAGCTCGACTAGCGGGGGGAGTCAAGAGACCCAGTACTTC. This gives the protein CASSSTSGGSQETQYF. Full variable domain (remainder filled in from reference TRBV5-1 and TRBJ2-5): KAGVTQTPRYLIKTRGQQVTLSCSPISGHRSVSWYQQTPGQGLQFLFEYFSETQRNKGNFPGRFSGRQFSNSRSEMNVSTLELGDSALYLCASSSTSGGSQETQYFGPGTRLLVL.

J is TRBJ2-1 and V is TRBV9; TRBD2 matches at 13 bases. The CDR3 covers 17 residues. V was clipped by 0 bases and J by 0 bases; unmatched bases: 0. From germline, CDR1 is SGDLS and CDR2 YYNGEE. CDR3 loop: CASSVGTSGSSYNEQFF. In nucleotides, the CDR3 is TGTGCCAGCAGCGTAGGGACTAGCGGGAGCTCCTACAATGAGCAGTTCTTC.

The chain combines TRBV30 with TRBJ1-2; D possibly corresponds to TRBD1 (5 bases). Germline assignment: CDR1 GTSNPN and CDR2 SVGIG (reference sequence). V was pared by 3 bases and J by 6 bases, with 17 bases between. This CDR3 has 14 amino acids. Here the CDR3 DNA reads TGTGCCTGGAGCACGACGGGGGGAGGTGATGGCTACACCTTC. Protein product: CAWSTTGGGDGYTF.

V and J are TRBV4-1 and TRBJ2-3, with 11 nucleotides matching TRBD2. Trimming at V came to 3 bases and at J to 4 bases, leaving 3 bases not matched to a gene. CDR1 MGHRA and CDR2 YSYEKL come from the germline V gene. CDR3 length equals 15 residues. CDR3 coding DNA: TGCGCCAGCAGCCAGTCTAGCGGGAGGCCAGATACGCAGTATTTT. As protein: CASSQSSGRPDTQYF.

The V gene is TRBV6-4, the J gene TRBJ1-6, with 8 positions matching TRBD1. The CDR3 contains 14 residues. V dropped 2 bases and J dropped 7; count of bases not matched to a gene: 1. Germline loops: CDR1 MRHNA, CDR2 SNTAGT. CDR3 loop: CASSDGTGNSPLHF. In nucleotides, the CDR3 is TGTGCCAGCAGTGACGGGACAGGCAATTCACCCCTCCACTTT.

V usage is TRBV7-9 and J usage is TRBJ2-5, with D perhaps TRBD2 (5 bases). Germline loops: CDR1 SEHNR, CDR2 FQNEAQ (reference sequence). The CDR3 runs to 14 residues. The V end lost 2 bases, the J end lost 6 bases, and 13 bases lay between the germline ends. As DNA, the CDR3 is TGTGCCAGCAGCTTAAGCCCTCTCGGGAAGACCCAGTACTTC. Protein product: CASSLSPLGKTQYF. Using reference TRBV7-9 and TRBJ2-5 for the parts outside the CDR3, the full variable domain is DTGVSQNPRHKITKRGQNVTFRCDPISEHNRLYWYRQTLGQGPEFLTYFQNEAQLEKSRLLSDRFSAERPKGSFSTLEIQRTEQGDSAMYLCASSLSPLGKTQYFGPGTRLLVL.

The V gene is TRBV28, the J gene TRBJ2-3, with D tentatively TRBD2 (6 bases). Germline assignment: CDR1 MDHEN and CDR2 SYDVKM. The CDR3 is 13 amino acids. V lost 3 bases to trimming and J lost 4 bases, with 8 bases between them. The CDR3 DNA reads TGTGCCAGCAGTTTGATAGCGGCAGATACGCAGTATTTT. It is translated as CASSLIAADTQYF.

The chain is built from TRBV7-2 and TRBJ2-5; D gene uncertain. The germline V gene has CDR1 SGHTA and CDR2 FQGNSA. Trimming took off 0 bases at V and 2 bases at J, with 7 bases between the two ends. The CDR3 consists of 14 residues. DNA of the CDR3: TGTGCCAGCAGCTTAGCGCGCACGCAAGAGACCCAGTACTTC. Translating it yields CASSLARTQETQYF.

This clone has just one count. Other DNA sequences in this sample translate to the same CDR3. This sequence joins TRBV13 and TRBJ2-5; 9 positions agree with TRBD2. This CDR3 contains 16 residues. CDR1 PRHDT and CDR2 FYEKMQ come from the germline V gene (reference sequence). V shed 0 bases and J 2 bases; nucleotides not matched to a gene: 4. The CDR3 loop reads CASSLGAGGAQETQYF. CDR3 sequence (DNA): TGTGCCAGCAGCTTAGGGGCGGGAGGGGCGCAAGAGACCCAGTACTTC.

V usage is TRBV5-1 and J usage is TRBJ2-5, with 13 bases lining up with TRBD2. CDR1 SGHRS and CDR2 YFSETQ come from the germline V gene. This CDR3 spans 19 amino acids. The V gene end was trimmed by 2 bases and the J gene end by 3 bases; junction bases not matched to a gene: 13. CDR3 amino acids: CASSFGTSGRAGPKETQYF. In DNA form, the CDR3 reads TGCGCCAGCAGCTTTGGAACTAGCGGGAGGGCTGGCCCCAAAGAGACCCAGTACTTC. The variable domain in full, completed from reference TRBV5-1 and TRBJ2-5, reads KAGVTQTPRYLIKTRGQQVTLSCSPISGHRSVSWYQQTPGQGLQFLFEYFSETQRNKGNFPGRFSGRQFSNSRSEMNVSTLELGDSALYLCASSFGTSGRAGPKETQYFGPGTRLLVL.

The genes are TRBV5-8 and TRBJ1-2; a weak D match, TRBD1 (6 bases). Germline V gene lookup returns CDR1 SGHTS and CDR2 YDEGEE. The ends were cut back, 1 base at V and 8 bases at J, with 18 bases in the middle. The CDR3 covers 15 residues. The CDR3 DNA is TGTGCCAGCAGCTTGCCGTTGGTCAGGGGAAGGGGCTACACCTTC. Its protein product is CASSLPLVRGRGYTF.

The chain links TRBV7-2 to TRBJ2-2; 8 nucleotides agree with TRBD2. With 0 bases clipped from V and 2 bases from J, the junction kept 8 bases outside the gene matches. Germline CDR1 reads SGHTA; CDR2 reads FQGNSA. The CDR3 contains 18 residues. The CDR3 nucleotides are TGTGCCAGCAGCTTAGCCCTAGTCAGCGGGGGTAACACCGGGGAGCTGTTTTTT. Amino acid sequence: CASSLALVSGGNTGELFF. The full variable domain, in which reference TRBV7-2 and TRBJ2-2 provide the parts outside the CDR3, is GAGVSQSPSNKVTEKGKDVELRCDPISGHTALYWYRQSLGQGLEFLIYFQGNSAPDKSGLPSDRFSAERTGGSVSTLTIQRTQQEDSAVYLCASSLALVSGGNTGELFFGEGSRLTVL.

The V call is TRBV29-1, the J call TRBJ2-1; TRBD2 matches at 15 bases. Trimming cost V 7 bases and J 10 bases; bases outside gene matches: 11. Germline values: CDR1 SQVTM, CDR2 ANQGSEA. The CDR3 length is 15 residues. CDR3 nucleotide sequence: TGCAGCGCCTGGGGACTAGCGGGAGGAGAGGGAGAGCAGTTCTTC. This gives the protein CSAWGLAGGEGEQFF.

The chain links TRBV4-1 to TRBJ2-6, with 7 bases identical to TRBD2. The CDR3 has 18 residues. With V trimmed by 4 bases and J by 0 bases, 9 bases remained unmatched. Germline V lookup: CDR1 MGHRA, CDR2 YSYEKL. This CDR3 reads CASSLSSGRHSGANVLTF. DNA for the CDR3: TGCGCCAGCAGCCTCAGTAGCGGGCGGCACTCTGGGGCCAACGTCCTGACTTTC.

The chain recombines TRBV6-6 with TRBJ2-2, with 7 positions matching TRBD1. The V gene's germline CDR1 is MNHNY and CDR2 SVGAGI (reference sequence). The ends lost 2 bases at V and 2 bases at J; junction bases unmatched: 2. The CDR3 totals 15 residues. Here the CDR3 DNA reads TGTGCCAGCAGTTACGGGACAGAAAACACCGGGGAGCTGTTTTTT. Translated, it gives CASSYGTENTGELFF.

This chain links TRBV28 with TRBJ2-7; D perhaps matches TRBD2 (6 bases). Germline V gene data show CDR1 as MDHEN and CDR2 as SYDVKM. Trimming left V 3 bases short and J 1 base short, with 7 bases between. The CDR3 extends over 13 amino acids. The CDR3 here is CASSLEGSYEQYF. The CDR3 nucleotides are TGTGCCAGCAGTTTGGAGGGATCCTACGAGCAGTACTTC.

Only one count was recorded for this clone. The J gene is TRBJ1-6, the V gene TRBV19, with D perhaps matching TRBD1 (6 bases). CDR3 length: 14 amino acids. Germline lookup yields CDR1 LNHDA and CDR2 SQIVND (reference sequence). V was trimmed by 2 bases and J by 9 bases, leaving 11 bases between them. CDR3 DNA sequence: TGTGCCAGTAGTATAACAGGGTTGGGTTCACCCCTCCACTTT. This gives the protein CASSITGLGSPLHF.

This clone occurred a few times. The rearrangement joins TRBV4-3 to TRBJ2-1; 7 bases agree with TRBD2. There are 15 residues in the CDR3. The J segment lost 2 bases and the V segment lost 8 bases, leaving 9 bases of the junction unmatched. Germline CDR1 is LGHNA and CDR2 is YSLEER. The CDR3 is CASGRAWRAYNEQFF. CDR3 coding DNA: TGCGCCAGCGGGAGGGCTTGGCGGGCCTACAATGAGCAGTTCTTC.

The chain's CDR3 is CASGLPRGQGALISNEKLFF. CDR3 DNA sequence: TGTGCTAGTGGTTTGCCACGGGGACAGGGGGCGCTAATTTCTAATGAAAAACTGTTTTTT. The rearrangement uses TRBV12-5 and TRBJ1-4; 12 bases match TRBD1. V was pared by 2 bases and J by 3 bases, with 13 bases of the junction left unmatched. The germline CDR1 and CDR2 sequences are LGHNT and FRNRAP. CDR3 length equals 20 residues. The full variable domain, with the rest looked up from reference TRBV12-5 and TRBJ1-4, is DARVTQTPRHKVTEMGQEVTMRCQPILGHNTVFWYRQTMMQGLELLAYFRNRAPLDDSGMPKDRFSAEMPDATLATLKIQPSEPRDSAVYFCASGLPRGQGALISNEKLFFGSGTQLSVL.

This chain connects TRBV28 to TRBJ1-2, with D possibly being TRBD1 (6 bases). V shed 2 bases and J shed 4 bases, with 14 bases lying between them. Germline V gene lookup returns CDR1 MDHEN and CDR2 SYDVKM. CDR3 length: 15 amino acids. CDR3 DNA sequence: TGTGCCAGCAGTTTAGGATATATCAGGGGCTATGGCTACACCTTC. Protein sequence: CASSLGYIRGYGYTF.

The genes are TRBV18 and TRBJ1-1; D might be TRBD1 (6 bases). V gave up 4 bases and J gave up 0 bases, with 15 bases separating them. The CDR3 is made up of 16 amino acids. The germline CDR1 and CDR2 sequences are KGHSH and LQKENI. CDR3 bases: TGTGCCAGCTCACAAATGGCCAGGGGCATGAACACTGAAGCTTTCTTT. Its translation is CASSQMARGMNTEAFF.

This clone was detected once. The J gene is TRBJ2-3, the V gene TRBV7-9, with TRBD1 matching over 11 bases. The CDR3 covers 16 residues. CDR1 is SEHNR, CDR2 FQNEAQ, per germline (reference sequence). The V gene end was trimmed by 1 base and the J gene end by 4 bases; junction bases not matched to a gene: 4. The CDR3, as DNA: TGTGCCAGCAGCTTAGGAATGGGACAGGGGGCAGATACGCAGTATTTT. This gives the protein CASSLGMGQGADTQYF.

The chain is built from TRBV28 and TRBJ2-5; 15 bases line up with TRBD2. V shed 7 bases and J 5 bases; nucleotides not matched to a gene: 5. CDR1 and CDR2 from the germline V gene are MDHEN and SYDVKM. The CDR3 contains 15 residues. The CDR3 DNA follows: TGTGCCAGCACCTCGGGGACTAGCGGGGGGGAGACCCAGTACTTC. Its translation is CASTSGTSGGETQYF.